This TCR beta chain was sequenced for a study of OX40 agonist ivuxolimab in advanced cancers. Study in general: Patients received ivuxolimab, an agonistic anti-OX40 (CD134) antibody. Those treated in dose escalation had hepatocellular carcinoma, melanoma, renal cell cancer or head and neck cancer. Under the entry rules, prior anti-PD-1, anti-PD-L1 or anti-CTLA-4 therapy was allowed, and 40% had some.

Blood specimens came from baseline, cycle 4 day 1, and cycle 7 day 1. TCRdb keeps only in-frame clones here, not all; method: immunoSEQ multiplex PCR. The profile shows 45,000 to 65,000 clones, approximately 84% of them singletons. From germline, CDR1 is SGHNT and CDR2 YYREEE (reference sequence). The CDR3 has 15 amino acids. Deletions cut 0 bases from V and 3 bases from J, with 13 bases between. Specimen: CD4+ or CD8+ T cells sorted from blood, collected in a trial of the OX40 agonist ivuxolimab. The chain links TRBV5-4 to TRBJ2-7; D is ambiguous. The receptor was isolated from an adult with an advanced solid tumor such as melanoma, head and neck, liver or kidney cancer. The CDR3 nucleotides read TGTGCCAGCAGCTTGGAAGGCAGCGCCAACTACGAGCAGTACTTC. It encodes CASSLEGSANYEQYF.